This T cell receptor beta chain was recovered during a study of T cells in Graves' hyperthyroidism and ophthalmopathy (dated by TCRdb to between 2018 and 2021). Some background on the complete study: Peripheral blood samples were taken at the time of initial diagnosis, prior to any treatment. The study also compared thyroid tissue and blood T-cell repertoires from five or six Graves' hyperthyroidism patients. Whether ophthalmopathy could be predicted prospectively was tested in an independent validation cohort made up of approximately 19 hyperthyroidism patients plus 17 patients who later progressed to ophthalmopathy. After sampling, hyperthyroidism patients received methimazole starting at 30 mg daily, and ophthalmopathy patients received high-dose intravenous methylprednisolone. To identify distinguishing TCR V-J signatures, a discovery cohort of around 100 patients was used, comprising 43 with Graves' ophthalmopathy and around 57 with stable Graves' hyperthyroidism. TCR Vbeta CDR3 sequencing of 140 or so peripheral blood samples (under 45 ophthalmopathy, some 75 hyperthyroidism and roughly 17 progressor patients) is reported in the paper. For training and testing, the 80 to 100 patients in the discovery cohort were randomly divided in a 7:3 ratio.

Amplification of TCR beta CDR3 regions was carried out from RNA transcripts. For the first round of RT-PCR on the TCR CDR3, the HTBI primer set was used together with the Qiagen OneStep RT-PCR kit. The libraries were constructed in a second round of multiplex PCR and then size-selected and purified. Paired-end sequencing of the libraries was performed with 100 bp reads on an Illumina HiSeq2000. In the paper's pipeline: SOAPnuke was used to process the raw data, removing reads that contained adapters or uncalled bases, had a mean Phred below 15, or lacked an exact match to the constant primer or identifier. High-quality paired reads were merged with COPE v1.2.5, and unique nucleotide sequences were defined as clonotypes. MiTCR v1.1 was used to align the clonotypes against IMGT TRBV, TRBD and TRBJ reference segments. The analysis was restricted to V-J combinations with a frequency above 0.0001, which together covered 99.2% of the repertoires. The TCS score was defined as F50 (clonal expansion) divided by E x V (chaos), with BLOSUM62-based TCRdist calculated between CDR3 peptides within each V-J. Welch's t-statistics and random forest reduced roughly 540 V-J features to 13, which were used in a naive Bayes classifier (R e1071). TCRdb trimmed public reads at Q25 via fastp, called clones via MiXCR and kept in-frame beta chains. Here each entry gathers all rows of one CDR3 protein and keeps the most common genes and DNA. TCRdb, not the original authors, processed these V and J calls. Counted in this sample were a few hundred thousand distinct CDR3 sequences; about 15% of them appeared once. The ten most abundant clones make up roughly 6.6% of the sample.

A patient counted as having stable Graves' hyperthyroidism if no progression to ophthalmopathy occurred over 18 months of follow-up. Hyperthyroidism patients were newly diagnosed, with disease duration under 2 months, and aged 18 to 65 years. Exclusion was applied to patients with uncontrolled infections, other autoimmune diseases, pregnancy or lactation. Clinical symptoms, serum thyroxine and TRAb, thyroid ultrasound, and orbital computed tomography formed the basis for the diagnoses. PBMCs were isolated from around 10 ml of fresh peripheral blood by Ficoll-Paque density gradient centrifugation. Total RNA was extracted using Trizol reagent, and RNA quality was assessed on an Agilent 2100 Bioanalyzer. Here is what the overall study found, with its caveats: In validation, the model predicted progression to ophthalmopathy a median of approximately 6.6 months before onset, with approximately 71% sensitivity and roughly 77% specificity. Blood samples also contained most of the expanded thyroid clonotypes (frequency above 0.001), which suggests that blood repertoires may reflect thyroid immune responses. A 13 V-J signature model separated ophthalmopathy from stable hyperthyroidism, with 87.88% sensitivity and roughly 82% specificity in cross-validation and 80%/75% in testing. Sample size was not statistically predetermined, and investigators were not blinded to group allocation.

V has 0 bases trimmed and J has 4 bases trimmed; junction bases matching no gene number 12. CDR1 and CDR2 were assigned from the germline V gene as SGHRS and YFSETQ. The CDR3 covers 20 residues, taking in both the cysteine and the phenylalanine. Only the CDR3 DNA stays, 60 bases, in frame from base 1. A word on this clonotype: The antigen this receptor binds is unknown. Base qualities were left out, and no much larger clone turns up one base away.

This sequence was found in a woman between 25 and 40 years old with Graves' hyperthyroidism. The chain is encoded by TRBV5-1 joined to TRBJ2-1; 14 nucleotides in the junction match TRBD2. Specimen: blood. The DNA sequence is as follows: TGCGCCAGCAGCTTGGAGGGACAGGGGACTAGCGGGAGAGGATACAATGAGCAGTTCTTC. It translates as CASSLEGQGTSGRGYNEQFF.